The T cell receptor (beta chain) described here comes from a study of vaccination effects on CD4 cells after COVID-19. A remark on this clone: What it binds is not known.

General study points: Among infection- and vaccine-induced clones, marked clonal contraction occurred late after vaccination.

Some clones are missing from TCRdb's copy, which holds only in-frame ones; the method was immunoSEQ multiplex PCR. This table has about 24,000 clones, more than 60% appearing once. CD4+ T cells specific for antigen were expanded with viral peptide pools by the ViraFEST assay before sequencing. CD4+ T cells were isolated after around 9 days of culture. Participants each got two BNT162b2 or mRNA-1273 vaccine doses. Trimming removed 2 bases from V and 7 bases from J, with 11 bases in between. The CDR3 runs to 13 residues. Germline CDR1 is SGHTA and CDR2 is FQGNSA. This TCR was recovered from a human donor who received a COVID-19 vaccine. This sequence joins TRBV7-2 and TRBJ1-1, with D possibly matching TRBD1 (5 bases). This material consisted of CD4+ T cells from PBMCs cultured with SARS-CoV-2 spike peptides, taken after COVID-19 vaccination. The CDR3 loop is CASSLLGAGEAFF. CDR3 coding DNA: TGTGCCAGCAGCTTACTCGGGGCAGGTGAAGCTTTCTTT.